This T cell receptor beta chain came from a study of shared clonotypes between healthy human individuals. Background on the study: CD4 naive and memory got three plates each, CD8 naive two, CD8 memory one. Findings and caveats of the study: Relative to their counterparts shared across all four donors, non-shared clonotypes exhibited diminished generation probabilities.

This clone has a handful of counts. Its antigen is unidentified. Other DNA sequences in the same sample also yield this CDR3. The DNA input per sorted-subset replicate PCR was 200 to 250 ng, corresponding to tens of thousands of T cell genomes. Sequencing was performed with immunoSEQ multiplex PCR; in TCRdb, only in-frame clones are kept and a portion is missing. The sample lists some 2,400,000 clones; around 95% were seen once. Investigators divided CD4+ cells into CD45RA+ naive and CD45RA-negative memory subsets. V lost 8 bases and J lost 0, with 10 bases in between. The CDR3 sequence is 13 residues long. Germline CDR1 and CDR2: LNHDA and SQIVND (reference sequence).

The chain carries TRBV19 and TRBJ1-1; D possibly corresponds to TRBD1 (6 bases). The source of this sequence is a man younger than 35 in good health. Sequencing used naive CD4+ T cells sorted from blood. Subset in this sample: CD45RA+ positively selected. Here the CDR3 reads CASSGQMNTEAFF. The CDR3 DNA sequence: TGTGCCAGTTCTGGACAGATGAACACTGAAGCTTTCTTT.